Listed below are T cell receptor beta chains from one sample, sequenced in a study of T cells in Graves' hyperthyroidism and ophthalmopathy. TCRdb ran MiXCR on the multiplex PCR reads and lists one entry per CDR3 protein. The table includes about 560,000 distinct CDR3 sequences, around 46% detected once. Sequencing was performed on peripheral blood or thyroid tissue (not recorded which). These receptors came from a woman aged 18-29 years with Graves' hyperthyroidism. CDR3s include the opening cysteine and the closing phenylalanine or tryptophan. The D gene is left open where the match is weak. For some rows the clone size is stated as once, few or many, or as a class when expanded; others skip it.

clone_size j_call d_call v_call cdr3_aa cdr3_nt
. TRBJ2-7 TRBD2 TRBV7-6 CALAVPYEQYF TGTGCCCTAGCGGTACCCTACGAGCAGTACTTC
. TRBJ1-2 TRBD1 TRBV29-1 CSKTGDYGYTF TGCAGCAAAACAGGGGACTATGGCTACACCTTC
. TRBJ1-2 TRBD1 TRBV19 CASSKDRGGNYGYTF TGTGCCAGTAGTAAAGACAGGGGTGGAAACTATGGCTACACCTTC
few TRBJ2-5 TRBD1 TRBV7-9 CASSLVGTGTFETQYF TGTGCCAGCAGCTTAGTCGGGACAGGGACCTTCGAGACCCAGTACTTC
. TRBJ2-5 TRBD2 TRBV20-1 CSASIRGEAQYF TGCAGTGCTAGTATTCGGGGGGAGGCCCAGTACTTC
many TRBJ1-1 . TRBV19 CASRDSLGTEAFF TGTGCCAGTAGAGACAGCTTGGGCACTGAAGCTTTCTTT
once TRBJ2-2 . TRBV25-1 CASGSRSSTGELFF TGTGCCAGCGGGTCTCGGTCGAGCACCGGGGAGCTGTTTTTT
many TRBJ1-1 . TRBV29-1 CSVETVNTEAFF TGCAGCGTTGAGACAGTTAACACTGAAGCTTTCTTT
. TRBJ1-2 . TRBV7-8 CASSHYRNYGYTF TGTGCCAGCAGCCACTACAGAAACTATGGCTACACCTTC
. TRBJ2-7 . TRBV7-9 CASSLGQLVYEQYF TGCGCCAGCAGCTTGGGGCAGTTGGTCTACGAGCAGTACTTC
many TRBJ1-1 TRBD1 TRBV29-1 CSARGTGGMNTEAFF TGCAGCGCCCGCGGGACAGGGGGGATGAACACTGAAGCTTTCTTT
many TRBJ1-5 . TRBV2 CASSGFVRLEGQPQHF TGTGCCAGCAGTGGATTCGTCCGGCTCGAAGGGCAGCCCCAGCATTTT
many TRBJ1-1 . TRBV5-1 CASSLTGGEAFF TGTGCCAGCAGCTTAACCGGTGGTGAAGCTTTCTTT
. TRBJ2-7 TRBD2 TRBV19 CASRATSGSGYEQYF TGTGCCAGTAGAGCGACTAGCGGGAGTGGCTACGAGCAGTACTTC
many TRBJ1-2 . TRBV24-1 CATSDSTAYGYTF TGTGCCACCAGTGATTCGACAGCCTATGGCTACACCTTC
. TRBJ2-7 TRBD1 TRBV4-1 CASSQGDRGVEQYF TGCGCCAGCAGCCAAGGGGACAGGGGGGTCGAGCAGTACTTC
. TRBJ1-6 . TRBV14 CASSQDARFNSPLHF TGTGCCAGCAGCCAAGATGCCCGGTTCAATTCACCCCTCCACTTT
many TRBJ2-7 . TRBV10-3 CAIKAEYEQYF TGTGCCATCAAAGCAGAATACGAGCAGTACTTC
. TRBJ2-5 TRBD2 TRBV2 CASSRGTSVETQYF TGTGCCAGCAGTAGAGGGACTAGCGTTGAGACCCAGTACTTC
. TRBJ2-7 . TRBV7-9 CASSHGIRLYEQYF TGTGCCAGCAGCCACGGCATACGTCTCTACGAGCAGTACTTC
. TRBJ2-7 . TRBV7-8 CASSTRDAHYEQYF TGTGCCAGCAGCACAAGGGACGCACACTACGAGCAGTACTTC
many TRBJ1-1 . TRBV7-3 CASSLAGVDTEAFF TGTGCCAGCAGCTTGGCAGGGGTGGACACTGAAGCTTTCTTT
many TRBJ1-1 TRBD1 TRBV29-1 CSTEPNRGEAFF TGCAGCACCGAGCCTAACAGGGGAGAAGCTTTCTTT